These 21 T cell receptor beta chains originate from one sample sequenced in a study of T-cell memory formation after mild COVID-19. TCRdb re-analysed the 5' RACE reads in MiXCR, keeping a single row per CDR3 protein. In the table there are approximately 300,000 distinct CDR3 sequences, around 19% of which are singletons. Sequencing used PBMCs or a T cell subset sorted from them (not recorded which). The receptors derive from a man younger than 35 who had mild COVID-19 (a few samples of this study predate the infection). Cell type and time point are not known.

This clonotype was observed a few times. The chain is built from TRBV28 and TRBJ2-7, with a tentative D call TRBD1 (5 bases). Trimming stripped 8 bases from V and 3 bases from J, with 20 bases between. CDR3 length: 15 amino acids. Germline CDR1 MDHEN, CDR2 SYDVKM. This CDR3 is CASRPGAGIFYEQYF. The CDR3 bases are TGTGCCAGCCGCCCTGGAGCAGGGATTTTCTACGAGCAGTACTTC. Based on the CDR3 plus reference TRBV28 and TRBJ2-7, the full variable domain is DVKVTQSSRYLVKRTGEKVFLECVQDMDHENMFWYRQDPGLGLRLIYFSYDVKMKEKGDIPEGYSVSREKKERFSLILESASTNQTSMYLCASRPGAGIFYEQYFGPGTRLTVT.

The J gene is TRBJ2-7, the V gene TRBV5-1; D call uncertain. Between the trimmed V and J ends, which lost 0 bases and 7 bases, there was a span of 14 bases. CDR3 length equals 14 residues. Germline CDR1 is SGHRS and CDR2 is YFSETQ. The CDR3 sequence is CASSLGSGPPEQYV. The CDR3 DNA reads TGCGCCAGCAGCTTGGGATCAGGACCCCCTGAGCAGTACGTC.

A note on this clonotype: One junction end disagrees with the germline gene, perhaps due to a read error. The V call is TRBV5-1, the J call TRBJ2-5; either TRBD1 or TRBD2 may supply D (5 bases each). The CDR3 spans 13 residues. Germline CDR1 SGHRS, CDR2 YFSETQ. In DNA form, the CDR3 reads TGCGCCAGCAGGTTGGGGGAGCTGGGGACCCAGTACTTC. It yields the protein CASRLGELGTQYF.

V gene TRBV7-6 combines with J gene TRBJ2-4, with TRBD1 as a possible D gene (6 bases). V lost 1 base and J 5 bases, leaving 15 bases between the germline ends. This CDR3 has 16 residues. CDR1 and CDR2 (germline): SGHVS, FNYEAQ. Here the CDR3 DNA reads TGTGCCAGCAGCTTAGGGGACACCCCTGGCCAAAACATTCAGTACTTC. Amino acid sequence: CASSLGDTPGQNIQYF.

This chain uses TRBV7-3 with TRBJ1-6; 7 nucleotides match TRBD1. The CDR3 spans 14 residues. Per germline, CDR1 SGHTA and CDR2 FQGTGA. V was pared by 8 bases and J by 7 bases, with 8 bases of the junction left unmatched. Written as DNA, the CDR3 is TGTGCCAGCGGTACAGGGGTACCCAATTCACCCCTCCACTTT. Its translation: CASGTGVPNSPLHF.

This rearrangement joins TRBV30 to TRBJ2-3; no definite D call. Trimming took off 2 bases at V and 0 bases at J, with 9 bases between the two ends. CDR1 GTSNPN and CDR2 SVGIG come from the germline V gene (reference sequence). The CDR3 runs 14 residues. The CDR3 coding sequence is TGTGCCTGGAGTACCGGACCGAGCACAGATACGCAGTATTTT. Protein product: CAWSTGPSTDTQYF.

This clonotype was seen more than once but under ten times. J is TRBJ2-7 and V is TRBV20-1; D gene uncertain. The length of the CDR3 is 14 residues. From germline, CDR1 is DFQATT and CDR2 SNEGSKA (reference sequence). Between the trimmed V and J ends, which lost 0 bases and 5 bases, there was a span of 14 bases. CDR3 in amino acids: CSARDVKGINEQYV. CDR3 in DNA: TGCAGTGCTAGAGATGTAAAGGGTATTAACGAGCAGTACGTC.

The chain is built from TRBV30 and TRBJ1-2, with 7 bases fitting TRBD1. Trimming took 2 bases from V and 8 from J; bases not matched to a gene: 8. CDR3 length: 13 residues. CDR1 is GTSNPN and CDR2 is SVGIG in the germline V gene (reference sequence). The CDR3 DNA is TGTGCCTGGAGTCCCCAGGGGGTCAGAGGCTACACCTTC. Amino acids: CAWSPQGVRGYTF.

This clonotype has more than one count but fewer than ten. This rearrangement joins TRBV7-6 to TRBJ2-3; 9 nucleotides line up with TRBD2. Trimming took 5 bases from V and 2 from J; bases not matched to a gene: 8. The CDR3 length is 16 residues. Germline V gene data show CDR1 as SGHVS and CDR2 as FNYEAQ. DNA for the CDR3: TGTGCCAGCAGCATGACTAGCGGCTGGGTCACAGATACGCAGTATTTT. Translating it yields CASSMTSGWVTDTQYF.

The rearrangement uses TRBV24-1 and TRBJ2-1, with TRBD1 identical over 7 bases. The CDR3 runs 16 residues. Germline V gene sequence: CDR1 KGHDR, CDR2 SFDVKD. V lost 3 bases and J lost 4; bases outside the gene matches: 8. CDR3 sequence: CATSDPTGTDYNEQFF. The CDR3 DNA reads TGTGCCACCAGTGATCCCACCGGGACAGATTACAATGAGCAGTTCTTC.

The genes are TRBV5-1 and TRBJ2-5; no reliable D call. V lost 4 bases and J 5 bases, leaving 18 bases between the germline ends. Germline CDR1 is SGHRS and CDR2 is YFSETQ. CDR3 size: 15 residues. The CDR3 loop is CASSNQVEGQETQYF. The CDR3 nucleotides are TGCGCCAGCAGCAACCAGGTAGAAGGTCAGGAGACCCAGTACTTC.

The chain links TRBV4-2 to TRBJ1-2, with 8 positions matching TRBD1. V trimming: 6 bases; J trimming: 4 bases; junction bases outside the gene matches: 10. CDR3 length: 15 amino acids. The V gene's germline CDR1 is LGHNA and CDR2 YNFKEQ. Here the CDR3 reads CASRQGESVGYGYTF. CDR3 sequence (DNA): TGTGCCAGCAGACAGGGGGAAAGTGTTGGCTATGGCTACACCTTC.

This chain links TRBV7-9 with TRBJ2-5; 8 bases map to TRBD1. Germline V gene data show CDR1 as SEHNR and CDR2 as FQNEAQ (reference sequence). V lost 5 bases and J lost 5; bases outside the gene matches: 7. The length of the CDR3 is 14 residues. The CDR3, as DNA: TGTGCCAGCAGCCATCAGGGGGCAGGGGAGACCCAGTACTTC. Residues: CASSHQGAGETQYF.

The V and J genes are TRBV12-3 or TRBV12-4 and TRBJ2-7, with D perhaps matching TRBD1 (6 bases). The CDR3 has 14 amino acids. The V end was cut by 6 bases, the J end by 3 bases, with 15 bases between. CDR3 protein: CASRGQGGIYEQYF. The CDR3 coding sequence is TGTGCCAGCAGGGGACAAGGGGGAATCTACGAGCAGTACTTC.

V and J are TRBV9 and TRBJ2-1; D unclear. Trimming removed 3 bases at V and 8 bases at J, with 15 bases between. The CDR3 is 14 amino acids. Germline CDR1 SGDLS, CDR2 YYNGEE. The CDR3 coding sequence is TGTGCCAGCAGCGCAGAGGTATTTGGGGATGAGCAGTTCTTC. Protein sequence: CASSAEVFGDEQFF.

This chain links TRBV29-1 with TRBJ1-2; D gene unclear. V was trimmed by 0 bases and J by 7 bases, leaving 9 bases between them. This CDR3 has 12 residues. The germline V gene has CDR1 SQVTM and CDR2 ANQGSEA. CDR3 sequence (DNA): TGCAGCGTTGAAGATGTACGTCCTGGCTACACCTTC. Encoded protein: CSVEDVRPGYTF.

This chain joins TRBV6-5 and TRBJ2-1; D remains unclear. V was trimmed by 2 bases and J by 9 bases, leaving 11 bases between them. From germline, CDR1 is MNHEY and CDR2 SVGAGI. This CDR3 is 13 amino acids long. CDR3 sequence: CASSYQSWTEQFF. The CDR3 nucleotides are TGTGCCAGCAGTTACCAGAGCTGGACTGAGCAGTTCTTC.

In its sample, this clonotype was seen a few times. V usage is TRBV27 and J usage is TRBJ2-2; 9 bases align to TRBD1. The CDR3 covers 15 residues. V trimming: 4 bases; J trimming: 3 bases; junction bases outside the gene matches: 3. From germline, CDR1 is MNHEY and CDR2 SMNVEV (reference sequence). Here the CDR3 reads CASSSWTGDTGELFF. In DNA, the CDR3 is TGTGCCAGCAGTTCCTGGACAGGGGACACCGGGGAGCTGTTTTTT.

This clonotype is a singleton in its sample. J is TRBJ2-3 and V is TRBV6-5, with 8 bases identical to TRBD2. Germline V gene data show CDR1 as MNHEY and CDR2 as SVGAGI. J gave up 2 bases and V 0 bases, and 7 bases lay outside the gene matches. The CDR3 contains 17 residues. The CDR3 DNA reads as TGTGCCAGCAGTTACTCGATCCCCGGGGGGGTCACAGATACGCAGTATTTT. Translation: CASSYSIPGGVTDTQYF.

This clonotype was observed a few times. The V and J genes are TRBV15 and TRBJ2-7; D uncertain. CDR3 length equals 13 residues. Germline V CDR1 and CDR2: LNHNV, YYDKDF (reference sequence). Trimming pared 0 bases from V and 3 bases from J, leaving 6 bases between. CDR3 nucleotide sequence: TGTGCCACCAGCAGAGATGGCGGCTACGAGCAGTACTTC. Translating it yields CATSRDGGYEQYF.

This clonotype was counted only a few times. The chain has TRBV5-1 and TRBJ2-7, with D perhaps matching TRBD2 (6 bases). Germline CDR1 reads SGHRS; CDR2 reads YFSETQ. The CDR3 has 13 residues. V shed 5 bases and J shed 5 bases, with 14 bases lying between them. The CDR3 sequence: CASRRDFGDEQYF. The CDR3 DNA is TGCGCCAGCAGGCGGGATTTTGGGGACGAGCAGTACTTC. Combining the CDR3 with reference TRBV5-1 and TRBJ2-7 gives the whole variable domain KAGVTQTPRYLIKTRGQQVTLSCSPISGHRSVSWYQQTPGQGLQFLFEYFSETQRNKGNFPGRFSGRQFSNSRSEMNVSTLELGDSALYLCASRRDFGDEQYFGPGTRLTVT.